This T cell receptor (beta chain) originates from a study of blood T cell repertoires in COVID-19. At the level of the study: Whether acute or convalescent, the COVID-19 samples came from the United States, Italy and Spain. PBMCs, B-cell-depleted T cells, or T cells were the source of the cDNA or gDNA that made up the material.

Germline values: CDR1 SGHTA, CDR2 FQGNSA. V gave up 0 bases and J gave up 4 bases; unmatched junction bases: 21. This CDR3 contains 21 residues. Source study methods: The assay estimated nucleated cells by amplifying reference gene primers. TCRdb's table, derived via immunoSEQ multiplex PCR, lists solely in-frame clones and lacks some. The V and J calls and clone size were taken over from that table, and D and trimming were inferred from the DNA. The data hold around 300,000 clones, with roughly 88% observed a single time. The sequence came from a woman in her twenties or thirties with active or convalescent COVID-19. Input material: peripheral blood. The chain joins TRBV7-2 to TRBJ2-7; 10 bases map to TRBD1. The CDR3, as DNA: TGTGCCAGCAGCTTAGCGAGGGGTGGGAGACAGGGGGCGCGGAGTCCTTACGAGCAGTACTTC. It translates to CASSLARGGRQGARSPYEQYF.